This T cell receptor (beta chain) was recorded in a study of OX40 agonist ivuxolimab in advanced cancers. Study at large: The study reported partial responses in three patients: one hepatocellular carcinoma, two cutaneous melanoma. Points from the study as a whole: A proportion of nonresponders additionally exhibited low normalized T-cell clonal expansion. Those patients achieving a partial response at 0.1-3.0 mg/kg showed among the lowest clonal expansion.

There are 14 residues in the CDR3. Germline V CDR1 and CDR2: ENHRY, SYGVKD. V was shortened by 8 bases and J by 6 bases, with 17 bases between the two germline ends. Comments on this clone: Its antigen remains unknown.

Profiled with immunoSEQ multiplex PCR; TCRdb holds only in-frame clones, not every one. The table lists some 83,000 clones, less than 95% of them singletons, with roughly 8.4% in the top ten. This receptor was taken from an adult with an advanced solid tumor such as melanoma, head and neck, liver or kidney cancer. The rearrangement joins TRBV10-3 to TRBJ1-5, with D unresolved. The sample consisted of CD4+ or CD8+ T cells sorted from blood, taken in a trial of the OX40 agonist ivuxolimab. The CDR3 sequence: CAIGDSFKAQPQHF. The CDR3 DNA reads TGTGCCATCGGGGATTCATTTAAGGCTCAGCCCCAGCATTTT.